The 5 T cell receptor beta chains reported below all come from one sample, sequenced in a study of shared clonotypes between healthy human individuals. Method: immunoSEQ multiplex PCR; TCRdb's copy keeps in-frame clones and lacks some. The table records 2 million to 2.5 million clones, roughly 90% of them present only once. The source material was naive CD4+ T cells from PBMCs. Described subset: CD45RA+ positively selected. Every receptor here comes from a man aged 18 to 29 in good health. Some clones in this sample may be carry-over from other donors' samples.

V is TRBV5-5 and J is TRBJ2-7; a weak D match, TRBD2 (6 bases). CDR1 and CDR2 from the germline V gene are SGHKS and YYEKEE (reference sequence). The V end was cut by 4 bases, the J end by 5 bases, with 25 bases between. The CDR3 sequence is 17 residues long. As DNA, the CDR3 is TGTGCCAGCAGCCCGTTGGGGGGTGTCGTTCGGGGTCACGAGCAGTACTTC. It encodes CASSPLGGVVRGHEQYF.

J is TRBJ2-7 and V is TRBV29-1, with 9 bases aligning to TRBD1. Germline V lookup: CDR1 SQVTM, CDR2 ANQGSEA. V was clipped by 3 bases and J by 4 bases; unmatched bases: 4. There are 13 residues in the CDR3. The CDR3 loop reads CSVDRTGVYEQYF. The CDR3 nucleotides are TGCAGCGTTGATCGGACAGGGGTGTACGAGCAGTACTTC.

J is TRBJ1-5 and V is TRBV6-6; D remains ambiguous. Germline CDR1 and CDR2: MNHNY and SVGAGI (reference sequence). The CDR3 runs 13 residues. V was clipped by 6 bases and J by 0 bases, with 6 bases between them. CDR3 nucleotides: TGTGCCAGCAGGCCACATAGCAATCAGCCCCAGCATTTT. Translation: CASRPHSNQPQHF.

The V and J genes are TRBV29-1 and TRBJ1-2; the D is unclear. The germline gives CDR1 SQVTM, CDR2 ANQGSEA. Trimming removed 2 bases at V and 4 bases at J, with 11 bases between. The CDR3 consists of 13 residues. The CDR3 is CSVETEFFYGYTF. DNA of the CDR3: TGCAGCGTTGAAACAGAATTCTTCTATGGCTACACCTTC.

CDR3 region: CASSADLREKLFF. The DNA of the CDR3 is TGTGCCAGCAGCGCGGACCTCCGCGAAAAACTGTTTTTT. This chain uses TRBV7-9 with TRBJ1-4, with D uncertain. This CDR3 has 13 amino acids. Germline CDR1 reads SEHNR; CDR2 reads FQNEAQ (reference sequence). The V gene lost 5 bases and the J gene lost 8 bases, with 12 bases spanning the gap.